This T cell receptor (beta chain) was observed in a study of regulatory T cells. Notes on the study in general: Regulatory T cells showed the strongest V-J pair restriction and V/J gene skewing among patient repertoires.

This CDR3 spans 15 amino acids. V was cut by 1 base and J by 5 bases, with 13 bases left in between. Germline assignment: CDR1 SGHVS and CDR2 FNYEAQ. Primers: 52 TRBV forward and 13 TRBJ reverse. The repertoire was sequenced with immunoSEQ multiplex PCR; TCRdb's copy has only in-frame clones and lacks some. This sample has approximately 2,000 clones, with around 64% found just once. Patients, 2 to 39 years old, had expanded memory T-cell proportions. Comments on this clone: The antigen is undetermined.

This receptor was identified in a person aged 25-39 years with CD3G deficiency. The sample comprised CD8+ T cells sorted from blood. The J gene is TRBJ2-3, the V gene TRBV7-6; a possible D gene is TRBD1 (5 bases). CDR3 in amino acids: CASSLGTSIGDTQYF. CDR3 DNA: TGTGCCAGCAGCTTAGGGACATCGATTGGAGATACGCAGTATTTT.